The 18 T cell receptor beta chains below all came from one sample that was sequenced in a study of blood T cell repertoires in COVID-19. Libraries were prepared by immunoSEQ multiplex PCR; TCRdb keeps only in-frame clonotypes and omits some of them. The profile shows under 150,000 clones, approximately 86% of them singletons. The sample taken for sequencing was peripheral blood. The source is a woman aged 50 to 65 who had recovered from COVID-19.

The V gene is TRBV13, the J gene TRBJ1-2, with D possibly matching TRBD1 (6 bases). Germline-derived CDR1 and CDR2 are PRHDT and FYEKMQ (reference sequence). Deletions cut 7 bases from V and 3 bases from J, with 15 bases between. The CDR3 is made up of 14 amino acids. This CDR3 is CASKIQGPDYGYTF. The CDR3 DNA follows: TGTGCCAGCAAAATACAGGGCCCGGACTATGGCTACACCTTC. Supplemented by reference TRBV13 and TRBJ1-2, the full variable domain reads AAGVIQSPRHLIKEKRETATLKCYPIPRHDTVYWYQQGPGQDPQFLISFYEKMQSDKGSIPDRFSAQQFSDYHSELNMSSLELGDSALYFCASKIQGPDYGYTFGSGTRLTVV.

This chain uses TRBV9 with TRBJ2-6; tentatively, D is TRBD2 (6 bases). V shed 2 bases and J shed 0 bases, with 15 bases lying between them. This CDR3 is 18 amino acids long. Per the germline V gene, CDR1 is SGDLS and CDR2 is YYNGEE. This chain's CDR3 is CASSVGGMSRSGANVLTF. The CDR3 bases are TGTGCCAGCAGCGTGGGCGGGATGAGTCGCTCTGGGGCCAACGTCCTGACTTTC.

V gene TRBV6-5 combines with J gene TRBJ2-7; tentatively, D is TRBD2 (6 bases). This CDR3 is 14 amino acids long. Germline lookup yields CDR1 MNHEY and CDR2 SVGAGI. The V and J ends lost 2 bases and 3 bases respectively, with 11 bases between them. CDR3 sequence reads: CASSYTGSSYEQYF. CDR3 sequence (DNA): TGTGCCAGCAGTTACACCGGGAGTAGCTACGAGCAGTACTTC.

The genes are TRBV7-6 and TRBJ2-3; 12 bases fit TRBD2. Germline V gene sequence: CDR1 SGHVS, CDR2 FNYEAQ. This CDR3 is built from 18 residues. V dropped 6 bases and J dropped 0; count of bases not matched to a gene: 10. This CDR3 is CASSFGTSGRYSTDTQYF. The CDR3 DNA is TGTGCCAGCAGTTTCGGGACTAGCGGGCGCTATAGCACAGATACGCAGTATTTT.

The genes are TRBV7-8 and TRBJ2-7; 10 nucleotides agree with TRBD2. CDR1 is SGHVS and CDR2 is FQNEAQ in the germline V gene. This CDR3 has 16 residues. The J segment lost 3 bases and the V segment lost 4 bases, leaving 9 bases of the junction unmatched. The DNA for the CDR3 is TGTGCCAGCAGCTCACTTTTAGCGGGGGGAGGCTACGAGCAGTACTTC. As protein: CASSSLLAGGGYEQYF. The full variable domain, its missing parts supplied by reference TRBV7-8 and TRBJ2-7, is GAGVSQSPRYKVAKRGQDVALRCDPISGHVSLFWYQQALGQGPEFLTYFQNEAQLDKSGLPSDRFFAERPEGSVSTLKIQRTQQEDSAVYLCASSSLLAGGGYEQYFGPGTRLTVT.

The chain combines TRBV20-1 with TRBJ1-1, with D maybe TRBD1 (6 bases). The germline V and J ends were trimmed by 3 bases and 0 bases, with 11 bases remaining between them. The length of the CDR3 is 14 residues. Per the germline V gene, CDR1 is DFQATT and CDR2 is SNEGSKA (reference sequence). For the CDR3, the DNA is TGCAGTGCTAGTCAGGGGTGGATGAACACTGAAGCTTTCTTT. This gives the protein CSASQGWMNTEAFF.

This chain uses TRBV7-8 with TRBJ2-2; no firm D call. This CDR3 has 14 amino acids. Germline CDR1 SGHVS, CDR2 FQNEAQ. The V end lost 1 base, the J end lost 7 bases, and 10 bases lay between the germline ends. CDR3: CASSLGPSFGELFF. Written as DNA, the CDR3 is TGTGCCAGCAGCTTAGGTCCTAGTTTCGGGGAGCTGTTTTTT.

The V and J genes are TRBV5-1 and TRBJ1-3, with 7 bases that match TRBD1. J lost 0 bases, V lost 4 bases, and 7 bases had no gene match. Germline CDR1 SGHRS, CDR2 YFSETQ. The CDR3 runs to 16 residues. CDR3 sequence (DNA): TGCGCCAGCAGCATATATGGGACAGACTCTGGAAACACCATATATTTT. Protein product: CASSIYGTDSGNTIYF. Full variable domain (remainder filled in from reference TRBV5-1 and TRBJ1-3): KAGVTQTPRYLIKTRGQQVTLSCSPISGHRSVSWYQQTPGQGLQFLFEYFSETQRNKGNFPGRFSGRQFSNSRSEMNVSTLELGDSALYLCASSIYGTDSGNTIYFGEGSWLTVV.

The chain recombines TRBV10-3 with TRBJ2-6; D perhaps matches TRBD1 (6 bases). Germline assignment: CDR1 ENHRY and CDR2 SYGVKD. The CDR3 length is 16 residues. V was trimmed by 8 bases and J by 0 bases, leaving 14 bases between them. The CDR3 region has the DNA TGTGCCATCGCTCCGGGACATTTCTCTGGGGCCAACGTCCTGACTTTC. This codes for CAIAPGHFSGANVLTF.

The table lists this clone with a few counts. The J gene is TRBJ1-2, the V gene TRBV6-5; D gene uncertain. V shed 7 bases and J shed 4 bases, with 10 bases lying between them. The CDR3 covers 12 residues. Germline CDR1 and CDR2: MNHEY and SVGAGI. The CDR3 DNA reads as TGTGCCAGCACCATAGGAGGCTATGGCTACACCTTC. Translation gives CASTIGGYGYTF.

This chain links TRBV12-5 with TRBJ1-5; a possible D gene is TRBD1 (5 bases). The CDR3 length is 14 residues. Per germline, CDR1 LGHNT and CDR2 FRNRAP. V lost 4 bases, J lost 0 bases, and 7 bases lay in between. The CDR3 nucleotides are TGTGCTAGTGGTTCTCAGGGTAGCAATCAGCCCCAGCATTTT. Translated: CASGSQGSNQPQHF.

The rearrangement uses TRBV2 and TRBJ1-2, with no clear D. With 3 bases removed from V and 1 base from J, the gap between germline ends came to 9 bases. The germline V gene encodes CDR1 SNHLY and CDR2 FYNNEI. This CDR3 region has 14 residues. DNA for the CDR3: TGTGCCAGCAGTGACGGCAGCGGTAACTATGGCTACACCTTC. This gives the protein CASSDGSGNYGYTF.

V and J are TRBV19 and TRBJ2-3; 8 bases align to TRBD2. From germline, CDR1 is LNHDA and CDR2 SQIVND (reference sequence). V was pared by 5 bases and J by 4 bases, with 11 bases of the junction left unmatched. The CDR3 runs to 16 residues. DNA for the CDR3: TGTGCCAGTAGTGTCACCGGGACTAGTGGGGCAGATACGCAGTATTTT. Its protein product is CASSVTGTSGADTQYF.

This rearrangement joins TRBV5-1 to TRBJ2-3; D is possibly TRBD1 (5 bases). V shed 7 bases and J shed 3 bases, with 12 bases lying between them. This CDR3 region has 13 residues. CDR1 is SGHRS and CDR2 is YFSETQ in the germline V gene. CDR3 DNA: TGCGCCAGCCAGGGTGGGGCTACAGATACGCAGTATTTT. Translating gives CASQGGATDTQYF.

This chain joins TRBV24-1 and TRBJ2-1, with D perhaps matching TRBD2 (7 bases). The length of the CDR3 is 14 residues. V was clipped by 7 bases and J by 10 bases, with 19 bases between them. Looked up from germline, CDR1 is KGHDR and CDR2 is SFDVKD. The CDR3 spells CATRSSGEGSEQFF. DNA for the CDR3: TGTGCCACCAGGTCCTCAGGGGAGGGTAGCGAGCAGTTCTTC.

The rearrangement uses TRBV6-5 and TRBJ1-3; 7 bases are shared with TRBD1. From germline, CDR1 is MNHEY and CDR2 SVGAGI. The junction had 4 bases not matched to a gene; V was cut back by 5 bases and J by 0 bases. This CDR3 is 15 amino acids long. The CDR3 reads CASSPGQFSGNTIYF. The CDR3, as DNA: TGTGCCAGCAGTCCGGGACAGTTCTCTGGAAACACCATATATTTT.

The chain is built from TRBV20-1 and TRBJ2-7; TRBD1 is a possible D gene (6 bases). CDR3 length: 11 amino acids. Germline CDR1 and CDR2: DFQATT and SNEGSKA (reference sequence). Trimming pared 3 bases from V and 5 bases from J, leaving 8 bases between. The CDR3 loop is CSASSGDEQYF. The CDR3 DNA follows: TGCAGTGCTAGTTCAGGGGACGAGCAGTACTTC.

V usage is TRBV24-1 and J usage is TRBJ2-3, with TRBD1 matching 11 bases. CDR3 length: 17 amino acids. CDR1 is KGHDR, CDR2 SFDVKD, per germline. V shed 5 bases, J shed 3 bases, and the junction held 9 bases outside the gene matches. DNA of the CDR3: TGTGCCACCAGTGCCCACTCGGGACAGGGGGGGACAGATACGCAGTATTTT. Translation gives CATSAHSGQGGTDTQYF.